This T cell receptor beta chain was identified in a study of T cell responses to AZD1222 COVID-19 vaccine. This table comes from immunoSEQ multiplex PCR, and its TCRdb copy is limited to in-frame clones, with some not included. Of 120,000 or so clones in the sample, 80% to 90% are singletons; the top ten hold 10%. The V segment lost 1 base and the J segment 5 bases; nucleotides outside the gene matches: 10. The CDR3 is made up of 16 amino acids. The germline V gene has CDR1 SGHVS and CDR2 FNYEAQ. The sequencing here drew on peripheral blood, taken on day 0 of AZD1222 vaccination. This rearrangement joins TRBV7-6 to TRBJ2-7; 8 nucleotides line up with TRBD1. This receptor was obtained from an adult in good health. CDR3 protein: CASSLDSRTGFNEQYF. In DNA form, the CDR3 reads TGTGCCAGCAGCTTAGATTCCCGGACAGGGTTTAACGAGCAGTACTTC.